This is a list of T cell receptor beta chains from one sample in a study of a mutant IDH1 vaccine in newly diagnosed glioma. Clones were sequenced by immunoSEQ multiplex PCR, and TCRdb holds only the in-frame ones, with some missing. This repertoire shows fewer than 20,000 clones, roughly 85% found once; its top ten account for approximately 9.1%. This specimen was PBMCs, taken from a glioma patient treated with radiotherapy, temozolomide or both. The receptors shown here come from a man aged 40-49 years with glioma. The CDR3 runs from the conserved cysteine through the conserved F or W. The D gene is left open where the match is weak. Clone size, where shown, is once, few, many, or a class for clones that have expanded.

TRBV27	TRBD1	few	TRBJ1-5	CASSYQGAHQPQHF	TGTGCCAGCAGTTATCAGGGGGCCCATCAGCCCCAGCATTTT
TRBV5-1	NA	NA	TRBJ1-2	CASSPGGRGSGYTF	TGCGCCAGCAGCCCCGGAGGTAGGGGATCGGGCTACACCTTC
TRBV4-1	NA	once	TRBJ2-5	CASSHPTLREETQYF	TGCGCCAGCAGTCATCCCACTTTACGGGAAGAGACCCAGTACTTC
TRBV6-6	TRBD2	once	TRBJ2-1	CASRGLAGGRINEQFF	TGTGCCAGCAGAGGACTAGCGGGAGGGCGTATCAATGAGCAGTTCTTC
TRBV4-2	TRBD2	once	TRBJ2-7	CASSQELTSGSYEQYF	TGTGCCAGCAGCCAAGAGTTGACTAGCGGGAGCTACGAGCAGTACTTC
TRBV10-2	TRBD2	NA	TRBJ2-5	CASSNIAGVLETQYF	TGCGCCAGCAGTAACATAGCGGGAGTGTTAGAGACCCAGTACTTC
TRBV11-2	TRBD1	NA	TRBJ1-2	CASRSPGTGGDSNYGYTF	TGTGCCAGCAGAAGCCCCGGGACAGGGGGGGATTCAAACTATGGCTACACCTTC
TRBV19	NA	NA	TRBJ2-1	CASSPRWAPEVPFF	TGTGCCAGCTCTCCAAGGTGGGCCCCCGAGGTCCCGTTCTTC
TRBV5-4	TRBD1	NA	TRBJ1-4	CASSLTGTGYEKLFF	TGTGCCAGCAGCTTGACTGGGACAGGGTATGAAAAACTGTTTTTT
TRBV7-2	NA	NA	TRBJ2-2	CASKRRAETGELFF	TGTGCCAGCAAGAGGAGGGCGGAAACCGGGGAGCTGTTTTTT
TRBV6-5	NA	NA	TRBJ1-2	CASSYVRGLNYGYTF	TGTGCCAGCAGTTACGTACGTGGCCTTAACTATGGCTACACCTTC
TRBV29-1	TRBD1	NA	TRBJ1-2	CSVTGGYGYTF	TGCAGCGTTACAGGGGGCTATGGCTACACCTTC
TRBV15	TRBD2	NA	TRBJ2-3	CAARGDRTQYF	TGTGCCGCCCGGGGGGATCGAACGCAGTATTTT
TRBV7-2	TRBD2	NA	TRBJ2-1	CASSFKGMASGRANEQFF	TGTGCCAGCAGCTTCAAGGGAATGGCTAGCGGGAGGGCCAATGAGCAGTTCTTC
TRBV11-2	TRBD1	NA	TRBJ2-1	CASSLDPTGGAGFF	TGTGCCAGCAGCTTAGACCCTACAGGGGGCGCGGGGTTCTTC
TRBV2	TRBD2	NA	TRBJ2-5	CASSLGTTGYF	TGTGCCAGCAGCCTAGGGACTACGGGGTACTTC
TRBV29-1	NA	once	TRBJ1-2	CSVADRPVGYTF	TGCAGCGTGGCGGATCGTCCAGTGGGCTACACCTTC
TRBV6-5	NA	NA	TRBJ2-1	CASSPYGGDYNEQFF	TGTGCCAGCAGTCCTTACGGGGGCGACTACAATGAGCAGTTCTTC
TRBV2	TRBD1	NA	TRBJ1-2	CASAGQNNYGYTF	TGTGCCAGTGCGGGACAGAATAACTATGGCTACACCTTC
TRBV9	NA	few	TRBJ2-1	CASSENPRGFPDEQFF	TGTGCCAGCAGCGAGAATCCGAGGGGGTTTCCGGATGAGCAGTTCTTC
TRBV4-2	TRBD1	once	TRBJ1-4	CASSQARRQGNEKLFF	TGTGCCAGCAGCCAAGCCCGCCGACAGGGGAATGAAAAACTGTTTTTT
TRBV11-2	TRBD1	NA	TRBJ2-7	CASSGRTGGLIYEQYF	TGTGCCAGCAGCGGACGGACAGGGGGCCTGATCTACGAGCAGTACTTC
TRBV11-3	NA	NA	TRBJ2-7	CASMDSYEQYF	TGTGCCAGCATGGACTCCTACGAGCAGTACTTC
TRBV5-1	NA	NA	TRBJ2-2	CASSLTRQAPAGELFF	TGCGCCAGCAGCTTAACCCGACAGGCCCCGGCCGGGGAGCTGTTTTTT
TRBV11-2	NA	NA	TRBJ2-3	CASSLIEVGTQYF	TGTGCCAGCAGCTTGATAGAAGTAGGTACGCAGTATTTT
TRBV10-3	NA	once	TRBJ2-2	CAISESPETGELFF	TGTGCCATCAGTGAGTCGCCAGAAACCGGGGAGCTGTTTTTT
TRBV14	NA	NA	TRBJ1-2	CASSQLSPPTDNYGYTF	TGTGCCAGCAGCCAACTGAGCCCACCGACGGATAACTATGGCTACACCTTC
TRBV10-1	TRBD2	NA	TRBJ2-3	CASSEKLAGPDTQYF	TGCGCCAGCAGTGAAAAACTAGCGGGACCAGATACGCAGTATTTT
TRBV27	TRBD2	NA	TRBJ2-7	CASSSRTSGSQWYF	TGTGCCAGCAGTTCACGGACTAGCGGGAGTCAGTGGTACTTC
TRBV7-6	NA	NA	TRBJ2-7	CASSLSPGGQRYEQYF	TGTGCCAGCAGCTTATCACCCGGTGGACAGCGCTACGAGCAGTACTTC
TRBV25-1	NA	few	TRBJ1-4	CASAGGEKLFF	TGTGCCTCCGCCGGGGGTGAAAAACTGTTTTTT
TRBV19	NA	once	TRBJ2-7	CASSPYPDRTGLTYEQYF	TGTGCCAGTAGTCCTTACCCCGACAGAACCGGCCTTACCTACGAGCAGTACTTC
TRBV2	NA	few	TRBJ2-2	CASSEARITGELFF	TGTGCCAGCAGTGAAGCGCGCATCACCGGGGAGCTGTTTTTT
TRBV2	NA	NA	TRBJ2-1	CASRKARANEQFF	TGTGCCAGCAGAAAAGCCCGGGCCAATGAGCAGTTCTTC
TRBV7-9	TRBD2	NA	TRBJ2-3	CASSWRVGTSGTDTQYF	TGTGCCAGCAGCTGGCGCGTCGGGACTAGCGGCACAGATACGCAGTATTTT
TRBV25-1	NA	NA	TRBJ1-5	CASSEYAGGNQPQHF	TGTGCCAGCAGTGAATATGCGGGGGGCAATCAGCCCCAGCATTTT
TRBV11-2	NA	NA	TRBJ2-5	CASSLGGGGEWETQYF	TGTGCCAGCAGCTTAGGTGGTGGCGGGGAGTGGGAGACCCAGTACTTC
TRBV10-1	NA	NA	TRBJ2-3	CASSEGGIDTQYF	TGCGCCAGCAGTGAGGGAGGGATAGATACGCAGTATTTT
TRBV11-2	NA	NA	TRBJ2-7	CASSLWEYEQYF	TGTGCCAGCAGCTTATGGGAGTACGAGCAGTACTTC
TRBV7-2	NA	NA	TRBJ2-4	CASSPTDSSGIQYF	TGTGCCAGCAGCCCTACGGACAGCTCTGGCATTCAGTACTTC
TRBV5-8	NA	NA	TRBJ1-1	CASSFTLGNTEAFF	TGTGCCAGCAGCTTTACCTTGGGGAACACTGAAGCTTTCTTT
TRBV4-1	NA	NA	TRBJ2-2	CASSQGQVWTGELFF	TGCGCCAGCAGCCAAGGACAGGTCTGGACCGGGGAGCTGTTTTTT
TRBV18	TRBD1	NA	TRBJ2-7	CASSPAAGGQGGEQYF	TGTGCCAGCTCACCAGCGGCGGGAGGACAGGGGGGCGAGCAGTACTTC
TRBV25-1	NA	NA	TRBJ2-3	CASSEYGGAQGADTQYF	TGTGCCAGCAGTGAATATGGAGGGGCCCAGGGCGCCGATACGCAGTATTTT
TRBV9	NA	NA	TRBJ1-3	CASSPPPASGNTIYF	TGTGCCAGCAGCCCCCCCCCGGCCTCTGGAAACACCATATATTTT
TRBV20-1	NA	NA	TRBJ2-1	CSASYREQFF	TGCAGTGCTAGTTATCGGGAGCAGTTCTTC
TRBV6-6	NA	NA	TRBJ1-1	CASNQGPNTEAFF	TGTGCCAGCAATCAGGGGCCGAACACTGAAGCTTTCTTT
TRBV7-9	NA	NA	TRBJ1-2	CASSLDNSGYGGYTF	TGTGCCAGCAGCTTAGATAACAGCGGGTACGGTGGCTACACCTTC
TRBV6-5	NA	few	TRBJ1-5	CASPRGNQPQHF	TGTGCCAGCCCCCGGGGCAATCAGCCCCAGCATTTT
TRBV10-3	NA	once	TRBJ2-5	CAIKGYTSETQYF	TGTGCCATCAAGGGCTACACCTCAGAGACCCAGTACTTC
TRBV15	NA	NA	TRBJ2-1	CATSRPPTGGMDEQFF	TGTGCCACCAGCAGACCACCGACAGGTGGTATGGATGAGCAGTTCTTC
TRBV18	NA	NA	TRBJ2-1	CASSPRSSGFDEQFF	TGTGCCAGCTCACCACGGTCGTCAGGTTTCGATGAGCAGTTCTTC
TRBV7-6	NA	NA	TRBJ2-3	CASSLGQRATDTQYF	TGTGCCAGCAGCTTAGGCCAGAGGGCCACAGATACGCAGTATTTT
TRBV6-5	NA	NA	TRBJ1-1	CASSKQGSTEAFF	TGTGCCAGCAGTAAACAGGGATCCACTGAAGCTTTCTTT
TRBV6-1	NA	few	TRBJ1-1	CASVGSRGRAFF	TGTGCCAGCGTCGGGAGTAGGGGAAGAGCTTTCTTT
TRBV18	NA	once	TRBJ2-4	CASSDGRRAKNIQYF	TGTGCCAGCTCAGACGGACGGCGGGCCAAAAACATTCAGTACTTC
TRBV21-1	NA	few	TRBJ2-2	CASSGKVVTGELFF	TGTGCCAGCAGCGGGAAGGTCGTCACCGGGGAGCTGTTTTTT